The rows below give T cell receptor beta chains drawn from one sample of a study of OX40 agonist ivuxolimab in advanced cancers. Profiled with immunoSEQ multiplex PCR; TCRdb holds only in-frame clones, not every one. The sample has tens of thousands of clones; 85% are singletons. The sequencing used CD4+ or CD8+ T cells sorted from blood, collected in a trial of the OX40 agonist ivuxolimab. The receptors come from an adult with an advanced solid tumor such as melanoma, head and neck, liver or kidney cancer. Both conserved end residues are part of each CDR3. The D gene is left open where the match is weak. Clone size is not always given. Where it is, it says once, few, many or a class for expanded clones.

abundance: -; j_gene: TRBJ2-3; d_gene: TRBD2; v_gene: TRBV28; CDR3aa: CASSLGGGATDTQYF; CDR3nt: TGTGCCAGCAGTTTAGGCGGGGGGGCCACAGATACGCAGTATTTT
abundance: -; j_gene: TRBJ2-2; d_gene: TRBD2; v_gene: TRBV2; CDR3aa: CARGLAGTGELFF; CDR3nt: TGTGCCAGGGGACTAGCGGGAACCGGGGAGCTGTTTTTT
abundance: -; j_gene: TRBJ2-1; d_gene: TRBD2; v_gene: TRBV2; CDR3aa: CASTWGLAGGLTYNEQFF; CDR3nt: TGTGCCAGCACTTGGGGACTAGCGGGGGGGCTAACCTACAATGAGCAGTTCTTC
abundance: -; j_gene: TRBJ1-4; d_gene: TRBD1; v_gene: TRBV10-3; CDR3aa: CAIKGQGEGKLFF; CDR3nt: TGTGCCATCAAGGGACAGGGAGAGGGAAAACTGTTTTTT
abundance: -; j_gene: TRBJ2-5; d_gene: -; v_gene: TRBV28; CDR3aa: CASISGIFQYF; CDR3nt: TGTGCCAGCATCTCGGGGATTTTCCAGTACTTC
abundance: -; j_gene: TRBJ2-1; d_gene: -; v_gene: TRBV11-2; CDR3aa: CASSPPLWVEDNEQFF; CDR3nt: TGTGCCAGCAGTCCCCCGCTTTGGGTAGAGGACAATGAGCAGTTCTTC
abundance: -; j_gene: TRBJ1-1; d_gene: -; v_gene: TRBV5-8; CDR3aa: CASSLALINTEAFF; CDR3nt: TGTGCCAGCAGCTTGGCCTTGATCAACACTGAAGCTTTCTTT
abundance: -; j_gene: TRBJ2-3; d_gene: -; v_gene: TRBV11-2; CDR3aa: CASSFSSDTQYF; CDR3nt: TGTGCCAGCAGCTTCTCGTCTGATACGCAGTATTTT
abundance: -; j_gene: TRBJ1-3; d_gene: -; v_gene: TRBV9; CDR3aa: CASSTSGTSIGNTIYF; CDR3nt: TGTGCCAGCAGCACATCCGGGACATCCATTGGAAACACCATATATTTT
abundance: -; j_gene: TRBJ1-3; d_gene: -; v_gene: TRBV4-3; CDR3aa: CASSEQAAGSRNTIYF; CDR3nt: TGCGCCAGCAGCGAACAGGCCGCCGGGTCTAGAAACACCATATATTTT
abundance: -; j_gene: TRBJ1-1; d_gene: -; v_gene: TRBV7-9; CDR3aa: CASSLEQGNTEAFF; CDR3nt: TGTGCCAGCAGCTTAGAGCAGGGGAACACTGAAGCTTTCTTT
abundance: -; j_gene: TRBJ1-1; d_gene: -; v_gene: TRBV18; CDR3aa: CASSPTRNTEAFF; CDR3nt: TGTGCCAGCTCACCGACCCGGAACACTGAAGCTTTCTTT
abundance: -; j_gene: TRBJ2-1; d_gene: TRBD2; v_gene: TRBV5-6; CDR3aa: CASRPSGGAYNEQFF; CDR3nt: TGTGCCAGCCGGCCGAGCGGGGGGGCCTACAATGAGCAGTTCTTC
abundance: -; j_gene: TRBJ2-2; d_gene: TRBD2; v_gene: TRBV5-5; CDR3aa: CASSSRDTGRGLTGELFF; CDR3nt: TGTGCCAGCAGCTCCCGGGATACTGGGCGGGGGTTAACCGGGGAGCTGTTTTTT
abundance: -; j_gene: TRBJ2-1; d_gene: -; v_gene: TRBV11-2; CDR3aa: CASSNQGSSILRQFF; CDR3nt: TGTGCCAGCAGCAACCAGGGTTCCTCCATCCTAAGGCAGTTCTTC
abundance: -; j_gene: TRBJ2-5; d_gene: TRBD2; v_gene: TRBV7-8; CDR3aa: CASSPQGAGGQETQYF; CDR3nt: TGTGCCAGCAGCCCACAAGGAGCGGGGGGTCAAGAGACCCAGTACTTC
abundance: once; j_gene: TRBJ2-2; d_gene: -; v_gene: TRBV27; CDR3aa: CASRRGTNTGELFF; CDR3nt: TGTGCCAGCAGGCGGGGTACGAACACCGGGGAGCTGTTTTTT
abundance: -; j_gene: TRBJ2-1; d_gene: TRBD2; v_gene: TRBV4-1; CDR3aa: CASSQAPGLAFPYNEQFF; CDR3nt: TGCGCCAGCAGCCAAGCACCGGGACTAGCTTTCCCCTACAATGAGCAGTTCTTC
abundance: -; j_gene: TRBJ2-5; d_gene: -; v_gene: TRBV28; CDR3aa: CASSPLGGGVQETQYF; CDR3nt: TGTGCCAGCAGTCCCCTAGGAGGGGGGGTCCAAGAGACCCAGTACTTC
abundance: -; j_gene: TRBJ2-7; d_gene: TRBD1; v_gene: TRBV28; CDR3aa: CASSSARGLVYEQYF; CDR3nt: TGTGCCAGCAGTTCCGCCAGGGGGTTGGTCTACGAGCAGTACTTC
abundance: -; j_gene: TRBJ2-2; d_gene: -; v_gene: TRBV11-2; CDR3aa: CASTDNGAGSNTGELFF; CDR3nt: TGTGCCAGCACCGATAACGGAGCGGGTTCGAACACCGGGGAGCTGTTTTTT
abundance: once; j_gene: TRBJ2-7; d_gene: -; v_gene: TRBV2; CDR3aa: CASSERFGSPTYEQYF; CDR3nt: TGTGCCAGCAGTGAGAGGTTCGGCAGTCCTACCTACGAGCAGTACTTC
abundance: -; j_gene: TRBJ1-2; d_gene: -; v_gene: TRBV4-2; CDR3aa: CASSQAGDNYGYTF; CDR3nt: TGTGCCAGCAGCCAAGCCGGGGACAACTATGGCTACACCTTC
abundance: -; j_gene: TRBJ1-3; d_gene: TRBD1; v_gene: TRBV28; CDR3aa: CASVNRGSGNTIYF; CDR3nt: TGTGCCAGCGTAAACAGGGGCTCTGGAAACACCATATATTTT
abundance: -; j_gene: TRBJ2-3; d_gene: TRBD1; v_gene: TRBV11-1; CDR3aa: CASSSGAWTGRTDTQYF; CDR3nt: TGTGCCAGCAGCTCGGGCGCCTGGACAGGGCGCACAGATACGCAGTATTTT
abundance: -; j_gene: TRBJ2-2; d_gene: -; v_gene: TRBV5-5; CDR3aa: CASSRGGTGELFF; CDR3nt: TGTGCCAGCAGCCGAGGGGGGACCGGGGAGCTGTTTTTT
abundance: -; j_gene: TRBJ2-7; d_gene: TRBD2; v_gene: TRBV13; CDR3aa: CASSSDFGSGRLSEQYF; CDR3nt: TGTGCCAGCAGCTCTGACTTCGGTAGCGGGAGGTTGAGCGAGCAGTACTTC
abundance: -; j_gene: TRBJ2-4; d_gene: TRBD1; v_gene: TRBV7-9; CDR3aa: CASSLGNWDRGTAKNIQYF; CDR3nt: TGTGCCAGCAGCTTAGGAAATTGGGACAGGGGGACGGCCAAAAACATTCAGTACTTC
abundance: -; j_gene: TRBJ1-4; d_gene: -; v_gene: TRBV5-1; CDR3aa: CASSLVGGNEKLFF; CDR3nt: TGCGCCAGCAGCTTGGTAGGGGGTAATGAAAAACTGTTTTTT
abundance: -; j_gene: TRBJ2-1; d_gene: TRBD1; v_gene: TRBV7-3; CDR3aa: CASSSGTGTYNEQFF; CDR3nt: TGTGCCAGCAGCTCCGGGACAGGGACGTACAATGAGCAGTTCTTC
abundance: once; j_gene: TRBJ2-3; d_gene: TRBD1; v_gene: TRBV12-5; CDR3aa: CASGLRQGATDTQYF; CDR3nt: TGTGCTAGTGGTTTGCGACAGGGGGCAACAGATACGCAGTATTTT
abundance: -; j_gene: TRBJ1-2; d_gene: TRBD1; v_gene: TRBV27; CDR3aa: CASSPPGQGAGYTF; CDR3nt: TGTGCCAGCAGTCCTCCGGGACAGGGGGCCGGCTACACCTTC
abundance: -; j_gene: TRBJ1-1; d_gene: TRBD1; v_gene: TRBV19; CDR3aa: CASSSDRGGSTEAFF; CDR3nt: TGTGCCAGTAGTTCGGACAGGGGCGGAAGCACTGAAGCTTTCTTT
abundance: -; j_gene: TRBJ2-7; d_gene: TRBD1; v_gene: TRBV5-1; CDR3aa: CASSPGQGVYEQYF; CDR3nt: TGCGCCAGCAGTCCGGGACAGGGGGTCTACGAGCAGTACTTC
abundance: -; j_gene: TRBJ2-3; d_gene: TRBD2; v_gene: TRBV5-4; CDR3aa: CASSLKLAGSTDTQYF; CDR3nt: TGTGCCAGCAGCTTGAAACTAGCGGGGAGCACAGATACGCAGTATTTT